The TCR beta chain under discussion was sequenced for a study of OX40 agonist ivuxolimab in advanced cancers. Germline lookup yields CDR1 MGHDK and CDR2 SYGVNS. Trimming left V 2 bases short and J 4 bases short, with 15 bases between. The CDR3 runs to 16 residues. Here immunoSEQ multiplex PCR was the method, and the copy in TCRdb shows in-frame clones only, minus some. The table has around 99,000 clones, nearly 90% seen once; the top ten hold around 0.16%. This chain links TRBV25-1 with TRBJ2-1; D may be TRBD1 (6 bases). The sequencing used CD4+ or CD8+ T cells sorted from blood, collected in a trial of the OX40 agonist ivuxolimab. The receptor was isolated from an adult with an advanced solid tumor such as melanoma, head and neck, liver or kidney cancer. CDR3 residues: CASSEGGRGSYNEQFF. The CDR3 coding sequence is TGTGCCAGCAGTGAAGGGGGTAGGGGGAGTTACAATGAGCAGTTCTTC.